These T cell receptor beta chains were read from a single sample in a study of blood T cell repertoires in COVID-19. The repertoire was sequenced with immunoSEQ multiplex PCR; TCRdb's copy has only in-frame clones and lacks some. In the table there are 120,000 or so clones, 65% to 90% of which are singletons. Sequencing used peripheral blood. Receptors were obtained from a human donor in a cohort sampled during active COVID-19. CDR3s include the opening cysteine and the closing phenylalanine or tryptophan. The D gene is left open where the match is weak. Rows may omit the clone size; those that give it use once, few, many or a size class.

J gene: TRBJ2-1; clone size: -; V gene: TRBV11-2; D gene: -; CDR3 protein: CASSLISFGPHEQFF; CDR3 DNA: TGTGCCAGCAGCTTAATCTCCTTTGGCCCCCATGAGCAGTTCTTC
J gene: TRBJ2-7; clone size: once; V gene: TRBV12-3/TRBV12-4; D gene: -; CDR3 protein: CASSLKGDYEQYF; CDR3 DNA: TGTGCCAGCAGTTTGAAAGGGGACTACGAGCAGTACTTC
J gene: TRBJ2-4; clone size: once; V gene: TRBV4-3; D gene: TRBD1; CDR3 protein: CASSQDGPGTGGVQYF; CDR3 DNA: TGCGCCAGCAGCCAAGATGGGCCCGGGACAGGTGGTGTTCAGTACTTC
J gene: TRBJ2-5; clone size: -; V gene: TRBV6-2/TRBV6-3; D gene: TRBD2; CDR3 protein: CASSYLGTSGGAQYF; CDR3 DNA: TGTGCCAGCAGTTACTTAGGGACTAGCGGGGGGGCCCAGTACTTC
J gene: TRBJ2-5; clone size: -; V gene: TRBV7-9; D gene: TRBD2; CDR3 protein: CASSLSTSTETQYF; CDR3 DNA: TGTGCCAGCAGCCTGTCGACTAGCACTGAGACCCAGTACTTC
J gene: TRBJ2-7; clone size: -; V gene: TRBV5-1; D gene: -; CDR3 protein: CASSLSQGYEQYF; CDR3 DNA: TGCGCCAGCAGCTTGTCACAGGGATACGAGCAGTACTTC
J gene: TRBJ2-4; clone size: -; V gene: TRBV2; D gene: -; CDR3 protein: CASRKGVNRDIQYF; CDR3 DNA: TGTGCCAGCAGAAAAGGGGTAAACCGGGACATTCAGTACTTC
J gene: TRBJ2-1; clone size: -; V gene: TRBV6-5; D gene: TRBD2; CDR3 protein: CASSLPAGDEQFF; CDR3 DNA: TGTGCCAGCAGCCTACCAGCGGGGGACGAACAGTTCTTC
J gene: TRBJ1-5; clone size: -; V gene: TRBV2; D gene: TRBD1; CDR3 protein: CASRPTGDNQPQHF; CDR3 DNA: TGTGCCAGCAGACCAACAGGGGACAATCAGCCCCAGCATTTT
J gene: TRBJ1-1; clone size: few; V gene: TRBV5-1; D gene: -; CDR3 protein: CASSLEQAPMEAFF; CDR3 DNA: TGCGCCAGCAGCTTGGAACAGGCGCCTATGGAAGCTTTCTTT
J gene: TRBJ1-2; clone size: few; V gene: TRBV5-1; D gene: -; CDR3 protein: CASSPQGGDYGYTF; CDR3 DNA: TGCGCCAGCAGCCCACAGGGAGGGGACTATGGCTACACCTTC
J gene: TRBJ2-7; clone size: once; V gene: TRBV10-3; D gene: TRBD2; CDR3 protein: CAISDERSGGYEQYF; CDR3 DNA: TGTGCCATCAGTGATGAGCGTAGCGGGGGTTACGAGCAGTACTTC
J gene: TRBJ2-7; clone size: -; V gene: TRBV6-5; D gene: TRBD1; CDR3 protein: CASSYLGQGAYEQYF; CDR3 DNA: TGTGCCAGCAGTTACTTGGGACAGGGGGCCTACGAGCAGTACTTC
J gene: TRBJ2-5; clone size: once; V gene: TRBV5-5; D gene: TRBD2; CDR3 protein: CASTPVGGEETQYF; CDR3 DNA: TGTGCCAGCACACCGGTGGGAGGGGAAGAGACCCAGTACTTC